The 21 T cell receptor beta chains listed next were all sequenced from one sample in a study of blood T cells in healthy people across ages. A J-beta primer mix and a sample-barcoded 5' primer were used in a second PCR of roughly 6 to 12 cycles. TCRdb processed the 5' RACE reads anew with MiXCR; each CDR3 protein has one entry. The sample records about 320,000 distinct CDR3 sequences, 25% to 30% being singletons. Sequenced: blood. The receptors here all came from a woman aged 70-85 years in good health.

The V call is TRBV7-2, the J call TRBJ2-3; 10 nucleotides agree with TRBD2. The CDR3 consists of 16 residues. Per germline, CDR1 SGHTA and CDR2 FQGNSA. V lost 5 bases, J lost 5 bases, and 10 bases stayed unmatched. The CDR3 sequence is CASSALLAGYGDTQYF. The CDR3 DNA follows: TGTGCCAGCAGCGCCTTACTAGCGGGATATGGAGATACGCAGTATTTT.

For the CDR3, the DNA is TGTGCCAGCAGTAATCCGGGGGCCGAGCAGTACTTC. Translating gives CASSNPGAEQYF. The J gene is TRBJ2-7, the V gene TRBV6-5; D may be TRBD1 or TRBD2 (6 bases each). Germline V gives CDR1 MNHEY, CDR2 SVGAGI. The CDR3 length is 12 residues. V gave up 5 bases and J gave up 6 bases, with 11 bases separating them.

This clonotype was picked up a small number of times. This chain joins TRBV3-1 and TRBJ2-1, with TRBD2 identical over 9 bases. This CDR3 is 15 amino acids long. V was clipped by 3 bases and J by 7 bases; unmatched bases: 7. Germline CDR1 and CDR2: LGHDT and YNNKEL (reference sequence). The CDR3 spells CASSQAGGPSNEQFF. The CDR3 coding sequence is TGTGCCAGCAGCCAGGCGGGAGGGCCGTCAAATGAGCAGTTCTTC.

CDR3 in DNA: TGTGCCAGCAGCACTCGGACAGGGAGCTATGGCTACACCTTC. Amino acids: CASSTRTGSYGYTF. The chain combines TRBV3-1 with TRBJ1-2; 8 bases line up with TRBD1. The CDR3 covers 14 residues. The germline V gene has CDR1 LGHDT and CDR2 YNNKEL (reference sequence). After removal of 5 bases from V and 4 bases from J, the junction contained 6 bases not matched to a gene.

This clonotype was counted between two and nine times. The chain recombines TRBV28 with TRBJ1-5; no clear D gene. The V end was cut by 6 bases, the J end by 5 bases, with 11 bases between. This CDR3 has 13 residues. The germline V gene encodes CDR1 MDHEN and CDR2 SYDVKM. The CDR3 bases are TGTGCCAGCAGCCCTCAGGTGGATCAGCCCCAGCATTTT. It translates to CASSPQVDQPQHF.

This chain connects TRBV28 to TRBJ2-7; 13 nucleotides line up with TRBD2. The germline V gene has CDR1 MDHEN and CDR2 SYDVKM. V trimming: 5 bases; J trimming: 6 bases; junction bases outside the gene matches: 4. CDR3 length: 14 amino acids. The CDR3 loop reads CASSTTSGRGEQYF. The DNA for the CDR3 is TGTGCCAGCAGTACAACTAGCGGGAGGGGCGAGCAGTACTTC. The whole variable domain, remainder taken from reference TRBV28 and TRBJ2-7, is DVKVTQSSRYLVKRTGEKVFLECVQDMDHENMFWYRQDPGLGLRLIYFSYDVKMKEKGDIPEGYSVSREKKERFSLILESASTNQTSMYLCASSTTSGRGEQYFGPGTRLTVT.

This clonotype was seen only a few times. The CDR3 loop is CASSTSWTGAYEQYF. The DNA of the CDR3 is TGTGCCAGCAGTACTTCCTGGACAGGGGCCTACGAGCAGTACTTC. The chain couples TRBV12-3 or TRBV12-4 to TRBJ2-7; TRBD1 matches at 9 bases. The CDR3 covers 15 residues. V trimming: 5 bases; J trimming: 2 bases; junction bases outside the gene matches: 7.

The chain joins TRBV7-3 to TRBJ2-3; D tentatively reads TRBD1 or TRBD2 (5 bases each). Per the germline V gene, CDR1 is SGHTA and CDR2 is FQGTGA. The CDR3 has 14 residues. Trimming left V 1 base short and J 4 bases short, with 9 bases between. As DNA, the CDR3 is TGTGCCAGCAGCTTAATGGGGCGGGCAGATACGCAGTATTTT. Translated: CASSLMGRADTQYF.

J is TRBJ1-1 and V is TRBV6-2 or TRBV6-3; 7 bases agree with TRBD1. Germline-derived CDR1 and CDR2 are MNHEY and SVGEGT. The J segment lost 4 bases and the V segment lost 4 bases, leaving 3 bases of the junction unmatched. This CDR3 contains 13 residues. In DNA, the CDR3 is TGTGCCAGCAGTTCCACAGGGGTCACTGAAGCTTTCTTT. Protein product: CASSSTGVTEAFF.

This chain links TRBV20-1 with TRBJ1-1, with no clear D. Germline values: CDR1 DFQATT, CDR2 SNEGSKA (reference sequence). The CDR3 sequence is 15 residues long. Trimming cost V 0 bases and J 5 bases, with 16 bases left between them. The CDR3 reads CSARDRRLPGTEAFF. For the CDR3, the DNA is TGCAGTGCTAGAGATCGGCGTCTCCCGGGGACTGAAGCTTTCTTT.

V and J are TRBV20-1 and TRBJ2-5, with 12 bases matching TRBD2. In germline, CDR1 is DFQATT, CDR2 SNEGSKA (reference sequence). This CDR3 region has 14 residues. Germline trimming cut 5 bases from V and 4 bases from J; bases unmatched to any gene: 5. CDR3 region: CSASPGLAGETQYF. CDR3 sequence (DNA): TGCAGTGCTTCCCCGGGACTAGCGGGAGAGACCCAGTACTTC.

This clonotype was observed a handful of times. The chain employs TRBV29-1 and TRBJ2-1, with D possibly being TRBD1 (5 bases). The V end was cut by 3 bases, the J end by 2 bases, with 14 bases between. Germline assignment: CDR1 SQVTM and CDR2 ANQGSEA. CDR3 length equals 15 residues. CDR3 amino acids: CSVDGVKTAYNEQFF. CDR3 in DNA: TGCAGCGTTGATGGTGTTAAGACAGCCTACAATGAGCAGTTCTTC.

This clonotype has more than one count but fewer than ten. The CDR3 region is CSVSVGDTQYF. CDR3 coding DNA: TGCAGCGTTTCGGTGGGAGATACGCAGTATTTT. The V gene is TRBV29-1, the J gene TRBJ2-3; D gene unclear. V was trimmed by 5 bases and J by 5 bases, leaving 8 bases between them. This CDR3 has 11 residues. CDR1 is SQVTM and CDR2 is ANQGSEA in the germline V gene.

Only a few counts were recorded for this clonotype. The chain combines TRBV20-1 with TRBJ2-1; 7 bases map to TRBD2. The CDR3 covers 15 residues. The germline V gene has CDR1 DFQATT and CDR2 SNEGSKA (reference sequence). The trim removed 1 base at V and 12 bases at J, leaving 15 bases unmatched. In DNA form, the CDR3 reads TGCAGTGCTAGAGGCGGCGCGGGAGAGTTCCGTAGGCAGTTCTTC. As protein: CSARGGAGEFRRQFF.

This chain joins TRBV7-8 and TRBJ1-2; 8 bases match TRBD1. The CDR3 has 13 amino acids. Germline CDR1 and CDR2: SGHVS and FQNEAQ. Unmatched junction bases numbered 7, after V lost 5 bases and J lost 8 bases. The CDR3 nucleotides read TGTGCCAGCAGCCAGGGGGCGCCTGGGGGCTACACCTTC. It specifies CASSQGAPGGYTF.

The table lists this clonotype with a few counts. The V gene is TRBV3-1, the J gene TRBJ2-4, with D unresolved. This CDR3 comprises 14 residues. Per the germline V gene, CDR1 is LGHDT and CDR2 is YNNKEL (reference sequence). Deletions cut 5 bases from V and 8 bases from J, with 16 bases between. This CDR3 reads CASSFSGSPDIQYF. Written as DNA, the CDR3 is TGTGCCAGCAGCTTCTCCGGGTCCCCGGACATTCAGTACTTC.

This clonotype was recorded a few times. Written as DNA, the CDR3 is TGCAGTGCTAGCCAGGGACTCGGAGAGACCCAGTACTTC. This translates into CSASQGLGETQYF. V usage is TRBV20-1 and J usage is TRBJ2-5; tentative D call: TRBD2 (6 bases). The V and J ends lost 3 bases and 4 bases respectively, with 12 bases between them. The CDR3 has 13 amino acids. Looked up from germline, CDR1 is DFQATT and CDR2 is SNEGSKA (reference sequence).

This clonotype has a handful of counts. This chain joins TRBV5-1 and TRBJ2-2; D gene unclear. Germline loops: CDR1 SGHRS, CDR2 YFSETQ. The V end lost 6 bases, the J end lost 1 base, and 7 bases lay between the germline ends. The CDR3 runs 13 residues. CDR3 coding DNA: TGCGCCAGCACCGAGCGGAACACCGGGGAGCTGTTTTTT. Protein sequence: CASTERNTGELFF.

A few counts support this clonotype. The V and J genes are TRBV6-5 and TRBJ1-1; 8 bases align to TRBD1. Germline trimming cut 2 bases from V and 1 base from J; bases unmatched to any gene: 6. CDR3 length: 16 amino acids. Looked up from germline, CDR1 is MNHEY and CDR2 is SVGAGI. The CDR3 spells CASSYRGDRTNTEAFF. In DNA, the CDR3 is TGTGCCAGCAGTTACCGGGGGGACAGGACGAACACTGAAGCTTTCTTT.

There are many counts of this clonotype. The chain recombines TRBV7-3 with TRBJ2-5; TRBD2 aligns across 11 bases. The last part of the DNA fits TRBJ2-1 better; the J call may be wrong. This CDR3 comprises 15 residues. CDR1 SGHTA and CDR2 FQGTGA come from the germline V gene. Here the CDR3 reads CASSSGLAEYNEQFF. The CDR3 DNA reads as TGTGCCAGCAGCTCGGGACTAGCGGAGTACAATGAGCAGTTCTTC.

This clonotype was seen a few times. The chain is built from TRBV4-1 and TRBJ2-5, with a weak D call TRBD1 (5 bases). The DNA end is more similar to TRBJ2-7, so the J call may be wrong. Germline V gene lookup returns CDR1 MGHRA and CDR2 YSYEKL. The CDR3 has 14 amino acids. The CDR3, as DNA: TGCGCCAGCAGCCAATCAGGGAATGGGAACGAGCAGTACTTC. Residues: CASSQSGNGNEQYF.